The entry below describes one T cell receptor (beta chain). Its antigen is unknown. Per-nucleotide qualities are absent, and no much larger clonotype sits a single base away. The data were taken from a study of shared clonotypes between healthy human individuals (dated by TCRdb to 2020 to 2021). Background for the entire study: A couple of women and a few men aged 18 to 49 years were included in the cohort. Per donor, three plates each were used for CD4 naive and CD4 memory, two for CD8 naive, and one for CD8 memory. Each donor's leukapheresis produced roughly between about 0.9 and 9.5 billion PBMCs. To estimate repertoire size and how much clonotype sharing occurs between individuals, the study deeply sequenced the blood TCR repertoires of several healthy adults. Different laboratories and diverse techniques were used to prepare libraries and sequence TCR repertoires, to increase sequencing depth and limit assay-specific biases. Findings and caveats that apply to the study as a whole: Naive subsets generally had larger estimated clonotype richness than memory subsets. Incomplete sequencing was indicated by rarefaction of sorted-subset datasets, despite the large sequencing depth. Compared with non-shared clonotypes, clonotypes shared by all four sorted-subset donors had higher generation probabilities. Pairwise subsampling led to the expectation that sequencing depth would affect the degree of clonotype sharing among donors. Across a handful of donors, roughly 5% of naive CD4, roughly 3.3% of naive CD8, 2% to 2.5% of memory CD4, and under 0.45% of memory CD8 clonotypes were shared. The small number of donors limited the genetic and exposure-history diversity represented. Sampling was limited to blood, and TCR repertoires in tissue likely differ from TCR repertoires in blood.

The donors were healthy, HIV-negative adults with no recently reported acute infections or vaccinations. All donors were Caucasian adults living in Nashville, Tennessee, USA. CD4+ T cells were enriched by magnetic negative selection, after which naive cells were positively selected on CD45RA and the negative fraction was taken as the memory subset. Blood was collected by leukapheresis, and PBMCs were isolated by Ficoll-Histopaque density gradient centrifugation and then cryopreserved in liquid nitrogen vapor phase. Analytical flow cytometry was used to check the purity and quantity of each magnetically sorted T cell population. Each sorted fraction had its genomic DNA isolated and then quantified by UV absorbance on a Nanodrop 2000c. Using the deep immunoSEQ assay, TCR CDR3 regions were amplified from genomic DNA by multiplex PCR. Extracted genomic DNA from each cell subset was spread evenly across all wells of several immunoSEQ 96-well plates, with each plate serving as a replicate. For sorted subsets, 200 ng of genomic DNA, equivalent to 30,000 or so T cell genomes, went into each replicate PCR. Purified libraries were quantified with a Qubit 3.0 fluorometer, sized on a Bioanalyzer 2100, and re-quantified with the KAPA Library Quantification kit. Every immunoSEQ 96-well plate was sequenced on a dedicated single-read 150-cycle Illumina NextSeq 550 flow cell. On the authors' methods: The immunoSEQ output contained only junctional sequences without quality scores, so filtering could not match that applied to full-length reads. To assign V/J genes and CDR3, sequences were annotated using PyIR, a Python wrapper for IgBLAST v1.9, with IMGT germline references. Reads were removed for weak V/J assignments (E-value above 1e-6), missing CDR3, stop codons, out-of-frame junctions, or ambiguous translated residues. A V3J clonotype was defined by an identical inferred V gene, J gene, and CDR3 amino acid sequence. The percentage overlap between two repertoires was calculated by dividing the number of shared unique clonotypes by the size of the smaller repertoire. Three approaches were used to assess repertoire richness: RTK rarefaction, the Chao1 estimator, and Recon v2.1 estimates of unobserved clonotypes. Generation probabilities for all TCRbeta clonotypes obtained by the gDNA method from several donors were computed using OLGA. TCRdb obtained this table from immuneACCESS and retained in-frame rearrangements with V and J assigned. These tables miss some clones; where compared with another copy, unresolved V genes account for less than half of the shortfall, and the remainder is unexplained. Clonal size and the V and J genes are those of that table, whereas D and trimming came from the DNA. This sample comprises approximately 1,500,000 clones, about 96% of them detected only once. About 1.2% of the sample belongs to the ten largest clones.

The germline V gene supplies CDR1 MNHEY and CDR2 SVGAGI. The germline V and J ends show losses of 6 bases and 3 bases respectively, and no gene match explains 4 bases of the junction. From the cysteine up to the phenylalanine, the CDR3 has a length of 14 residues. Just CDR3 DNA is preserved here, 42 bases in frame from base 1. The sequencing input was naive CD4+ T cells sorted from blood. The cell subset or site label, read with the paper, signifies: CD45RA+ positively selected. The source of this sequence is a man younger than 40 in good health. The V gene is TRBV6-5 and the J gene is TRBJ2-1; 8 of the junction bases match TRBD2. The CDR3 corresponds to CASSSGSHYNEQFF. The DNA reads TGTGCCAGCAGCAGCGGGAGCCACTACAATGAGCAGTTCTTC.